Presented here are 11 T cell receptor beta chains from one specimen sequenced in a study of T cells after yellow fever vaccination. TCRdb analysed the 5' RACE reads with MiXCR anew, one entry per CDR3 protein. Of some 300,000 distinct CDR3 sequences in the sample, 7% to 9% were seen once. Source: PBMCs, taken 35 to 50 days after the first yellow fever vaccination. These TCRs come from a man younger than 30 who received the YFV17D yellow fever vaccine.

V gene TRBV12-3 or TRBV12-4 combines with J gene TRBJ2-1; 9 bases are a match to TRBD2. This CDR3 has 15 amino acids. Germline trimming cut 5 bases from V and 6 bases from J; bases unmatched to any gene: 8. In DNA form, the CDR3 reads TGTGCCAGCAGTCGTCTCGGCGGGGGGGGCAATGAGCAGTTCTTC. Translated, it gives CASSRLGGGGNEQFF.

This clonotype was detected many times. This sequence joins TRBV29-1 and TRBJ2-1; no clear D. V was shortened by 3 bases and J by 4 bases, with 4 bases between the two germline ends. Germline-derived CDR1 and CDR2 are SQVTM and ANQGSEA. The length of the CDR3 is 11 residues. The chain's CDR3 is CSVDAYNEQFF. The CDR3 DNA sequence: TGCAGCGTTGATGCGTACAATGAGCAGTTCTTC.

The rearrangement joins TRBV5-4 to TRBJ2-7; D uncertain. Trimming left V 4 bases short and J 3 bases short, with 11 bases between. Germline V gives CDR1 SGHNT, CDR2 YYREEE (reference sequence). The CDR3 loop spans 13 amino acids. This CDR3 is CASSAALLYEQYF. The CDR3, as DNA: TGTGCCAGCAGCGCCGCACTCCTCTACGAGCAGTACTTC. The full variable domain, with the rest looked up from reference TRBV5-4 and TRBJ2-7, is ETGVTQSPTHLIKTRGQQVTLRCSSQSGHNTVSWYQQALGQGPQFIFQYYREEENGRGNFPPRFSGLQFPNYSSELNVNALELDDSALYLCASSAALLYEQYFGPGTRLTVT.

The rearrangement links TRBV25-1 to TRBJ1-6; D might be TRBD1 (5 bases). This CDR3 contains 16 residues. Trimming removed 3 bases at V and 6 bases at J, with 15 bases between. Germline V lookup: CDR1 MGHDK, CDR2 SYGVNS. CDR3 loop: CASSEMGGGINSPLHF. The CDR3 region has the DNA TGTGCCAGCAGTGAGATGGGCGGGGGTATTAATTCACCCCTCCACTTT. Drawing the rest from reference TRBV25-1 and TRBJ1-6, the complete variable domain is EADIYQTPRYLVIGTGKKITLECSQTMGHDKMYWYQQDPGMELHLIHYSYGVNSTEKGDLSSESTVSRIRTEHFPLTLESARPSHTSQYLCASSEMGGGINSPLHFGNGTRLTVT.

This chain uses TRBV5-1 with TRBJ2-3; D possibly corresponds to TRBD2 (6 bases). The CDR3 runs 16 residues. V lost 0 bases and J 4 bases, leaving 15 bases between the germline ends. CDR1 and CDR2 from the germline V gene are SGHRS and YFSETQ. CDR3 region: CASSLGGTPGADTQYF. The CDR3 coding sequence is TGCGCCAGCAGCTTGGGCGGGACCCCAGGCGCAGATACGCAGTATTTT.

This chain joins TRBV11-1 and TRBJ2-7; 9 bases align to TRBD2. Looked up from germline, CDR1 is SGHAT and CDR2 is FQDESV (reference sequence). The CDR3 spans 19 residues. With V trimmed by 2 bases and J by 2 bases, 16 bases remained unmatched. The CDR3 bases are TGTGCCAGCAGCTTATCCGTTCTAGCGGGACCTAGATCCCCCTACGAGCAGTACTTC. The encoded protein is CASSLSVLAGPRSPYEQYF.

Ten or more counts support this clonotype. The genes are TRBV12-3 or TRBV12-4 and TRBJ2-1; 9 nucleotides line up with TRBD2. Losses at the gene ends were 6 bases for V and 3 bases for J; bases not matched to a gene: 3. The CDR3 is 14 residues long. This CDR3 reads CASSLLAGYNEQFF. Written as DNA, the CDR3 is TGTGCCAGCAGCTTACTAGCGGGCTACAATGAGCAGTTCTTC.

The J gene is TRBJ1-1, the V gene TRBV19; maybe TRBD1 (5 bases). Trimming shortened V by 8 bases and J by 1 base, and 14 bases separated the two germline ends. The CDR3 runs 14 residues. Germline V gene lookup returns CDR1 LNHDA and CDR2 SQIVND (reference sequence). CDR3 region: CASSYQGPNTEAFF. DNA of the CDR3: TGTGCCAGTTCTTATCAGGGACCGAACACTGAAGCTTTCTTT.

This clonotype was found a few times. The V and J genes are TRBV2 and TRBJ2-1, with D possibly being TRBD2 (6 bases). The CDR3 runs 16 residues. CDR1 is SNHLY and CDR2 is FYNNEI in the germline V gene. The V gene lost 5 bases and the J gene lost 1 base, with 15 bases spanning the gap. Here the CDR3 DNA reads TGTGCCAGCAGTACATCGGCGGGACTTTCCTACAATGAGCAGTTCTTC. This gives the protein CASSTSAGLSYNEQFF.

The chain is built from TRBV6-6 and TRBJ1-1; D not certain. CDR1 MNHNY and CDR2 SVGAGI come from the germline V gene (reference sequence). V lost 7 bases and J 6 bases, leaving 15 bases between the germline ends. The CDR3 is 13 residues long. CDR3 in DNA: TGTGCCAGCACTAATGAGGGAGGCGCTGAAGCTTTCTTT. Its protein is CASTNEGGAEAFF.

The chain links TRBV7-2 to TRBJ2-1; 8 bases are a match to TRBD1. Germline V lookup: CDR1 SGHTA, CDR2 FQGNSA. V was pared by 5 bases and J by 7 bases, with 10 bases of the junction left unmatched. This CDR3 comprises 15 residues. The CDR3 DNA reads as TGTGCCAGCAGCCTACGACAGGGGTTAGAGAATGAGCAGTTCTTC. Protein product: CASSLRQGLENEQFF.